The 6 T cell receptor beta chains given below trace back to one sample, sequenced in a study of cytomegalovirus exposure and HLA in healthy donors. PCR employed 60 Vbeta and 13 Jbeta primers. Sequencing was performed with immunoSEQ multiplex PCR; in TCRdb, only in-frame clones are kept and a portion is missing. The profile shows roughly 140,000 clones, around 84% of them singletons. Material for sequencing was PBMCs. The source of these receptors is a man aged 40-50 years in good health and CMV-seropositive.

The chain carries TRBV4-2 and TRBJ2-7; 11 bases are shared with TRBD1. The CDR3 extends over 16 amino acids. Germline loops: CDR1 LGHNA, CDR2 YNFKEQ. V lost 1 base to trimming and J lost 6 bases; unmatched junction nucleotides: 8. In nucleotides, the CDR3 is TGTGCCAGCAGCCAAGTATCCGGGACAGGGGGGACCGAGCAGTACTTC. As protein: CASSQVSGTGGTEQYF.

The chain couples TRBV6-6 to TRBJ1-2; D uncertain. The germline V gene has CDR1 MNHNY and CDR2 SVGAGI (reference sequence). This CDR3 is 14 amino acids long. Trimming pared 7 bases from V and 2 bases from J, leaving 14 bases between. CDR3 sequence: CASTRGVPNYGYTF. CDR3 nucleotides: TGTGCCAGCACCCGGGGAGTCCCAAACTATGGCTACACCTTC.

This clone was recorded once. CDR3 sequence: CASSLVDPPTGGYEQYF. CDR3 nucleotide sequence: TGCGCCAGCAGCTTGGTGGACCCCCCGACAGGGGGCTACGAGCAGTACTTC. The rearrangement links TRBV5-1 to TRBJ2-7; 9 bases line up with TRBD1. The CDR3 is made up of 17 amino acids. In germline, CDR1 is SGHRS, CDR2 YFSETQ. V lost 0 bases, J lost 3 bases, and 10 bases stayed unmatched.

CDR3 nucleotides: TGCGCCAGCAGTCCAGGGGGCGCGAAGTTTGGCTACACCTTC. Translated, it gives CASSPGGAKFGYTF. The rearrangement joins TRBV4-3 to TRBJ1-2, with 8 nucleotides matching TRBD1. Trimming at V came to 6 bases and at J to 7 bases, leaving 10 bases not matched to a gene. The CDR3 is made up of 14 amino acids. Germline assignment: CDR1 LGHNA and CDR2 YSLEER.

The rearrangement uses TRBV6-5 and TRBJ1-1, with TRBD1 matching over 8 bases. V gave up 2 bases and J gave up 11 bases; unmatched junction bases: 7. The CDR3 is made up of 13 amino acids. Germline V gives CDR1 MNHEY, CDR2 SVGAGI. The CDR3 reads CASSYRDRRGAFF. The DNA of the CDR3 is TGTGCCAGCAGTTACAGGGACAGGCGAGGGGCTTTCTTT.

The chain employs TRBV7-7 and TRBJ2-5; TRBD2 is a possible D gene (6 bases). Germline V gene lookup returns CDR1 SSHAT and CDR2 FNYEAQ (reference sequence). With 5 bases removed from V and 5 bases from J, the gap between germline ends came to 15 bases. The CDR3 is made up of 14 amino acids. The CDR3 is CASSRAGVGETQYF. CDR3 sequence (DNA): TGTGCCAGCAGCCGAGCGGGCGTCGGGGAGACCCAGTACTTC.